The 3 T cell receptor beta chains given below trace back to one sample, sequenced in a study of identical twins. MiXCR was run by TCRdb on the 5' RACE reads, yielding one entry per CDR3 protein. The table shows some 690,000 distinct CDR3 sequences, with over 20% occurring only once. These data were also reused for a study on T cells expressing NK-cell markers.

The sample consisted of PBMCs. The origin of the receptors is a woman aged 18-29 years in good health.

This chain links TRBV10-3 with TRBJ2-7; D not certain. V lost 7 bases and J lost 0, with 13 bases in between. The germline CDR1 and CDR2 sequences are ENHRY and SYGVKD. This CDR3 is built from 14 residues. The CDR3 spells CAIMGTGSSYEQYF. The CDR3 DNA reads TGTGCCATCATGGGTACTGGAAGCTCCTACGAGCAGTACTTC.

This clonotype appeared many times. The rearrangement links TRBV11-2 to TRBJ2-5, with 7 positions matching TRBD2. The CDR3 is 19 residues long. V was pared by 4 bases and J by 0 bases, with 17 bases of the junction left unmatched. Germline CDR1 and CDR2: SGHAT and FQNNGV. Here the CDR3 reads CASSSGGASGKPYQETQYF. CDR3 sequence (DNA): TGTGCCAGCAGCTCCGGGGGAGCTAGCGGAAAACCGTACCAAGAGACCCAGTACTTC.

The J gene is TRBJ2-3, the V gene TRBV5-1; D unresolved. V was cut by 4 bases and J by 0 bases, with 12 bases left in between. This CDR3 is 15 amino acids long. Germline V lookup: CDR1 SGHRS, CDR2 YFSETQ. The CDR3 bases are TGCGCCAGCAGCCCCGCGTGGCTTAGCACAGATACGCAGTATTTT. Its translation: CASSPAWLSTDTQYF. Based on the CDR3 plus reference TRBV5-1 and TRBJ2-3, the full variable domain is KAGVTQTPRYLIKTRGQQVTLSCSPISGHRSVSWYQQTPGQGLQFLFEYFSETQRNKGNFPGRFSGRQFSNSRSEMNVSTLELGDSALYLCASSPAWLSTDTQYFGPGTRLTVL.